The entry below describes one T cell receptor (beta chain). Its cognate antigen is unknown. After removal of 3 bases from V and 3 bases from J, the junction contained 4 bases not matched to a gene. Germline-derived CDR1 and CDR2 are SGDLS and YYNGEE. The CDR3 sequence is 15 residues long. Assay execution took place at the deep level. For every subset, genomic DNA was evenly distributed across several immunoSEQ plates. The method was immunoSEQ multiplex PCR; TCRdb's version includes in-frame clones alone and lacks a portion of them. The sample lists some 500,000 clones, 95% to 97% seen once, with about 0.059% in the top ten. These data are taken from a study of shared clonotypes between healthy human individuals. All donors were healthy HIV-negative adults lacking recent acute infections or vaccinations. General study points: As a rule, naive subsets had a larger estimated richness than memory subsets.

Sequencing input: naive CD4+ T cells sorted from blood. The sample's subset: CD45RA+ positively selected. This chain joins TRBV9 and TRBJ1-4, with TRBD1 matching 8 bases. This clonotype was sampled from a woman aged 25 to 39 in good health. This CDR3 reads CASSAVGQANEKLFF. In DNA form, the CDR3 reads TGTGCCAGCAGCGCGGTGGGACAGGCTAATGAAAAACTGTTTTTT.